These 2 T cell receptor beta chains came from one sample sequenced in a study of T cells in Graves' hyperthyroidism and ophthalmopathy. TCR beta CDR3 sequences were amplified from RNA transcripts. TCR CDR3 underwent first-round RT-PCR with the HTBI primer set. TCRdb reprocessed the multiplex PCR reads with MiXCR, giving one entry per CDR3 protein. Among 370,000 or so distinct CDR3 sequences listed, about 13% were seen once. Sequencing used blood. The receptors originated from a man younger than 45 with Graves' hyperthyroidism that later progressed to Graves' ophthalmopathy.

The gene calls are TRBV4-1 and TRBJ2-1, with D possibly being TRBD1 or TRBD2 (6 bases each). Trimming took 2 bases from V and 5 from J, leaving 19 bases between them. Germline values: CDR1 MGHRA, CDR2 YSYEKL. The CDR3 extends over 17 amino acids. CDR3 sequence reads: CASSQSPSGGADNEQFF. In nucleotides, the CDR3 is TGCGCCAGCAGCCAATCGCCCTCCGGGGGCGCGGACAATGAGCAGTTCTTC.

The chain is built from TRBV19 and TRBJ1-6, with D unresolved. Germline values: CDR1 LNHDA, CDR2 SQIVND (reference sequence). Trimming removed 7 bases at V and 6 bases at J, with 13 bases between. This CDR3 is built from 14 residues. The CDR3 spells CASTLTGLNSPLHF. The CDR3 DNA reads as TGTGCCAGTACTCTTACCGGGCTTAATTCACCCCTCCACTTT.